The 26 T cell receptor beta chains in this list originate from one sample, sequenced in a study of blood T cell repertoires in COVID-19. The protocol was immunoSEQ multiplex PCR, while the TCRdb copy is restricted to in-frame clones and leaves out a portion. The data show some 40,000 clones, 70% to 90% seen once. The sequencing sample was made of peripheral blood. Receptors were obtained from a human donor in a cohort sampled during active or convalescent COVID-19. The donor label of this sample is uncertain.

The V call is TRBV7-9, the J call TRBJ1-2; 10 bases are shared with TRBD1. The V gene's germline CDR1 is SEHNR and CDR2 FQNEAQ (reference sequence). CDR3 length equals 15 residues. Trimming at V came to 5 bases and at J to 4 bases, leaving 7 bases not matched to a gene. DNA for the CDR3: TGTGCCAGCAGCCCGGGACAGGGGAAGCCCTATGGCTACACCTTC. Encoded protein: CASSPGQGKPYGYTF.

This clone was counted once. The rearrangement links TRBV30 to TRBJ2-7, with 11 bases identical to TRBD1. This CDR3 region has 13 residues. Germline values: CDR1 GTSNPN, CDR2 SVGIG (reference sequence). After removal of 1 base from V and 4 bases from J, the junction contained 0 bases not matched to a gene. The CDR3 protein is CAWSGDRGYEQYF. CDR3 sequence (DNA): TGTGCCTGGAGTGGGGACAGGGGGTACGAGCAGTACTTC.

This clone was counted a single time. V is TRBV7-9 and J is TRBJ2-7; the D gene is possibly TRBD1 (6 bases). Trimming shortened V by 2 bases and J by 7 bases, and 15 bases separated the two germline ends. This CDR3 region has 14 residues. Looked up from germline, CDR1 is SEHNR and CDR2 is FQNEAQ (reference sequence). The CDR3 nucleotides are TGTGCCAGCAGCTTATTAGGCAGGGGTCGGGAGCAGTACTTC. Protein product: CASSLLGRGREQYF.

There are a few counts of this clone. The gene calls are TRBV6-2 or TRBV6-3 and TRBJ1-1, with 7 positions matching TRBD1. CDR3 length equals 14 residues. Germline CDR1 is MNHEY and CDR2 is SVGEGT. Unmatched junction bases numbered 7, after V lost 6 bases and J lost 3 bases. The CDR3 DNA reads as TGTGCCAGCAGCTCCGACAGGGAGTACACTGAAGCTTTCTTT. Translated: CASSSDREYTEAFF.

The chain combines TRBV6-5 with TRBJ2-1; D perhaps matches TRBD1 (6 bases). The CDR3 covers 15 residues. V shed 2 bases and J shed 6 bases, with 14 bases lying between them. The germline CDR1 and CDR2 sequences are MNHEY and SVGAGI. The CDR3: CASSYTGSKVNEQFF. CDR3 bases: TGTGCCAGCAGTTACACAGGGTCGAAGGTCAATGAGCAGTTCTTC.

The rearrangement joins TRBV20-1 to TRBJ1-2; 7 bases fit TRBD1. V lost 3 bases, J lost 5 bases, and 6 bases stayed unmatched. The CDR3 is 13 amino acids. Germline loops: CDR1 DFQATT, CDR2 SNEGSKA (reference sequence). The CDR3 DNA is TGCAGTGCTAGTGTAGCAGGGGGATATGGCTACACCTTC. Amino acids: CSASVAGGYGYTF.

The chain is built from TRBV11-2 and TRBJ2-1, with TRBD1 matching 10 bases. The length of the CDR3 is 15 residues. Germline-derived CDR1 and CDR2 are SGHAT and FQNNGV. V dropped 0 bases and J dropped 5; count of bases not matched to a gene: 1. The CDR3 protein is CASSLEGQGHNEQFF. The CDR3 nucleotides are TGTGCCAGCAGCTTAGAGGGACAGGGGCACAATGAGCAGTTCTTC.

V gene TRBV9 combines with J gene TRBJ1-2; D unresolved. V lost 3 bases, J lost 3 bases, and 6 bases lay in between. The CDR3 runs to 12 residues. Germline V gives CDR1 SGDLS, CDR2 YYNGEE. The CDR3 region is CASSARYYGYTF. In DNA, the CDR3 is TGTGCCAGCAGCGCCAGGTACTATGGCTACACCTTC.

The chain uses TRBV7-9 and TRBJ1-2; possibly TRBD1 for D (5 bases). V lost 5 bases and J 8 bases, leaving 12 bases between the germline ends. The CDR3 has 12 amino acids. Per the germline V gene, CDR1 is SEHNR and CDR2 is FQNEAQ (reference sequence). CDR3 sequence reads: CASSPGGGGYTF. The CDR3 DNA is TGTGCCAGCAGCCCCGGGGGGGGAGGCTACACCTTC.

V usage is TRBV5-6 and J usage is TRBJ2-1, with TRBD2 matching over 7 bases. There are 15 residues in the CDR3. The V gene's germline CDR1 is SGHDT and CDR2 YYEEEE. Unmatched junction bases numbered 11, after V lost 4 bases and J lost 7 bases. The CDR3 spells CASSEAGGSQNEQFF. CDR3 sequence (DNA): TGTGCCAGCAGCGAAGCGGGCGGGAGCCAAAATGAGCAGTTCTTC. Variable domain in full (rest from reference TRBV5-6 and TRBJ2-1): DAGVTQSPTHLIKTRGQQVTLRCSPKSGHDTVSWYQQALGQGPQFIFQYYEEEERQRGNFPDRFSGHQFPNYSSELNVNALLLGDSALYLCASSEAGGSQNEQFFGPGTRLTVL.

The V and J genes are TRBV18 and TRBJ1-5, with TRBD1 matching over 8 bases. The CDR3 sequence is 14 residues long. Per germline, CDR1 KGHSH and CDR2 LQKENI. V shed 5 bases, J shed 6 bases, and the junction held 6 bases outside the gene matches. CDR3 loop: CASSEGQESQPQHF. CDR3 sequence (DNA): TGTGCCAGCTCAGAGGGACAGGAGAGTCAGCCCCAGCATTTT. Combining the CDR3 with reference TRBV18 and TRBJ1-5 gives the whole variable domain NAGVMQNPRHLVRRRGQEARLRCSPMKGHSHVYWYRQLPEEGLKFMVYLQKENIIDESGMPKERFSAEFPKEGPSILRIQQVVRGDSAAYFCASSEGQESQPQHFGDGTRLSIL.

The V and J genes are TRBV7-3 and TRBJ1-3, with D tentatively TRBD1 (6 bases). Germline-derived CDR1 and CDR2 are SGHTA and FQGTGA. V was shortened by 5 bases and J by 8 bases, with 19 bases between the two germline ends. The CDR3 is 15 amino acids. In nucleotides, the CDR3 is TGTGCCAGCAGCCCAGGGGCCTGGTCGTCGTACACCATATATTTT. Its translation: CASSPGAWSSYTIYF.

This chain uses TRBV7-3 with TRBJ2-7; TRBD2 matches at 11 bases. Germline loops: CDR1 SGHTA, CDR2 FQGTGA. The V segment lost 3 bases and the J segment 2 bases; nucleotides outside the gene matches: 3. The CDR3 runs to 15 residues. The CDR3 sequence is CASSLRLAGPYEQYF. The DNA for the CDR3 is TGTGCCAGCAGCTTGAGACTAGCGGGACCCTACGAGCAGTACTTC.

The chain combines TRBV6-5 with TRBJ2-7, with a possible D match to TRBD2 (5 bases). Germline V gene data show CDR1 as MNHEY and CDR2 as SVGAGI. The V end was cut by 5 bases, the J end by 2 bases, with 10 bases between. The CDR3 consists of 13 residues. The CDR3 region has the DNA TGTGCCAGCAGTCCAGACGGGACCTACGAGCAGTACTTC. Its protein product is CASSPDGTYEQYF.

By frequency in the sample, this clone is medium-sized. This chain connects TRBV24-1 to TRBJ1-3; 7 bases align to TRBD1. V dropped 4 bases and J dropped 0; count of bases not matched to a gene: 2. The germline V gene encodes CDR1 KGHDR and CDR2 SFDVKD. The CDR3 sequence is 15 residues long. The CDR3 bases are TGTGCCACCAGTGACGGGACAGCCTCTGGAAACACCATATATTTT. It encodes CATSDGTASGNTIYF.

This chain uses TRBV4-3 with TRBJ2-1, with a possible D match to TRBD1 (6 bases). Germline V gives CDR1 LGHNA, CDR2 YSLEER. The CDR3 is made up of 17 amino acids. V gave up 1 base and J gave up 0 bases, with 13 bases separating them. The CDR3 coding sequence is TGCGCCAGCAGCCAAGGTACAGGGTTAAGCTCCTACAATGAGCAGTTCTTC. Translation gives CASSQGTGLSSYNEQFF.

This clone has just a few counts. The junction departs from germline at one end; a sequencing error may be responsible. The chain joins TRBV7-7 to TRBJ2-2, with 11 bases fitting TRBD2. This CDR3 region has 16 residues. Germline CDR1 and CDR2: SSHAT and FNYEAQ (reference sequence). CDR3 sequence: CASTEGLAGGSGELFF. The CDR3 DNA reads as TGTGCTAGCACCGAAGGTCTAGCGGGAGGCTCCGGGGAGCTGTTTTTT.

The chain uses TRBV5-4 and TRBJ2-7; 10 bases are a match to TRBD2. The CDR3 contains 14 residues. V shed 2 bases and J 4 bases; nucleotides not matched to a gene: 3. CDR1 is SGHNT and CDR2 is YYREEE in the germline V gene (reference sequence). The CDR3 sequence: CASSFGTSEYEQYF. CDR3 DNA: TGTGCCAGCAGCTTCGGGACTAGCGAATACGAGCAGTACTTC.

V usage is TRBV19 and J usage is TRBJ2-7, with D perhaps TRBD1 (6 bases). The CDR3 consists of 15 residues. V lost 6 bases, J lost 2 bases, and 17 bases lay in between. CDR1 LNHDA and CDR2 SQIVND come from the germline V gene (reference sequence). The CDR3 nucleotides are TGTGCCAGTAGCATAAGCAGGGGCGCAACCTACGAGCAGTACTTC. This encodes CASSISRGATYEQYF.

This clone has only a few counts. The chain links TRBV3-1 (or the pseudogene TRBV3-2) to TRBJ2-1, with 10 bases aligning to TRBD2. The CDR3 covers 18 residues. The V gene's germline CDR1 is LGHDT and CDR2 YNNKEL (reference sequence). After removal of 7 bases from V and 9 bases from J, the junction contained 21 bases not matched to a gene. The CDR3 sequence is CASTPPRAASGRAVEQFF. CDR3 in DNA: TGTGCCAGCACCCCCCCAAGGGCCGCCAGCGGGAGGGCCGTTGAGCAGTTCTTC.

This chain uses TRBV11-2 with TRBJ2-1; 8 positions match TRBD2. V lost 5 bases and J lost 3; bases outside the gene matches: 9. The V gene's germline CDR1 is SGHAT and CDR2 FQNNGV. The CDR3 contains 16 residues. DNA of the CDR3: TGTGCCAGCAGCCCCGGACTAGCCCTCCTCTACAATGAGCAGTTCTTC. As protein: CASSPGLALLYNEQFF.

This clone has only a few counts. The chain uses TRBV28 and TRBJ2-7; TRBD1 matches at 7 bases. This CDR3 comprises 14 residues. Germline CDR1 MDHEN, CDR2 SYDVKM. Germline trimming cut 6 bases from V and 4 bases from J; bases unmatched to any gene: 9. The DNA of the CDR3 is TGTGCCAGCAGCAAAACCGGGACAGCTTACGAGCAGTACTTC. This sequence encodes CASSKTGTAYEQYF. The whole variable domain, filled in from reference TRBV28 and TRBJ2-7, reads DVKVTQSSRYLVKRTGEKVFLECVQDMDHENMFWYRQDPGLGLRLIYFSYDVKMKEKGDIPEGYSVSREKKERFSLILESASTNQTSMYLCASSKTGTAYEQYFGPGTRLTVT.

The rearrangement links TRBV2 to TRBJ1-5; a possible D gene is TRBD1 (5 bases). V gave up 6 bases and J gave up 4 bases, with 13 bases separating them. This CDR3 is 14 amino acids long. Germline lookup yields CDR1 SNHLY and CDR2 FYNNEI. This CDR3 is CASRATRGNQPQHF. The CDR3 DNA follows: TGTGCCAGCAGGGCGACTAGGGGAAATCAGCCCCAGCATTTT.

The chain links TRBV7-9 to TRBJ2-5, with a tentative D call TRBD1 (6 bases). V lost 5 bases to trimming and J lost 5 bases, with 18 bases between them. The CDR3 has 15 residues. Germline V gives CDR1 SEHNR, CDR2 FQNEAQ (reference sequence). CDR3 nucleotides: TGTGCCAGCAGCGCCCCAACAGGGATTGTCGAGACCCAGTACTTC. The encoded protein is CASSAPTGIVETQYF.

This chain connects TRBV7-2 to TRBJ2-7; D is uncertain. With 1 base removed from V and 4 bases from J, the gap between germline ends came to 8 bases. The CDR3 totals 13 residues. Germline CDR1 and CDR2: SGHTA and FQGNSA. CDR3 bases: TGTGCCAGCAGCTTAGAAACTTCTTACGAGCAGTACTTC. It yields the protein CASSLETSYEQYF.

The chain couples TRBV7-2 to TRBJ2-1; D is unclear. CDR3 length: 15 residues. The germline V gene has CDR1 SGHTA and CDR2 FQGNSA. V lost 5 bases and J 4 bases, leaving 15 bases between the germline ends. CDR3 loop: CASSRTTESYNEQFF. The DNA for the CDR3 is TGTGCCAGCAGCCGTACCACCGAGTCTTACAATGAGCAGTTCTTC.